These 19 T cell receptor beta chains were all obtained from the same sample, sequenced in a study of T cell responses to AZD1222 COVID-19 vaccine. Clones were sequenced by immunoSEQ multiplex PCR, and TCRdb holds only the in-frame ones, with some missing. Of hundreds of thousands of clones listed, almost 95% are singletons. The material was peripheral blood, obtained 28 days after the second AZD1222 dose. These receptors originate from an adult who received the AZD1222 COVID-19 vaccine.

A single count supports this clone. Germline and junction disagree at one end, which may indicate a read error. The J gene is TRBJ2-1, the V gene TRBV19; D is perhaps TRBD2 (5 bases). Germline CDR1 LNHDA, CDR2 SQIVND (reference sequence). The CDR3 length is 12 residues. CDR3 region: CASNSPGDTRIF. The CDR3 DNA sequence: TGTGCCAGTAATTCCCCCGGGGATACAAGAATCTTC.

The CDR3 loop reads CASSPSRGSTDTQYF. CDR3 nucleotide sequence: TGCGCCAGCAGCCCGAGTAGGGGGAGCACAGATACGCAGTATTTT. This sequence joins TRBV5-1 and TRBJ2-3, with D possibly being TRBD1 (6 bases). This CDR3 contains 15 residues. V lost 4 bases and J lost 0, with 12 bases in between. Germline-derived CDR1 and CDR2 are SGHRS and YFSETQ.

The J gene is TRBJ1-1, the V gene TRBV3-1 (or the pseudogene TRBV3-2), with TRBD1 matching 7 bases. V lost 1 base, J lost 1 base, and 6 bases stayed unmatched. Germline V gives CDR1 LGHDT, CDR2 YNNKEL (reference sequence). The CDR3 is made up of 16 amino acids. The CDR3 region is CASSQGTGGWNTEAFF. The CDR3 region has the DNA TGTGCCAGCAGCCAAGGGACAGGTGGCTGGAACACTGAAGCTTTCTTT.

The rearrangement joins TRBV3-1 (or the pseudogene TRBV3-2) to TRBJ2-7; 9 nucleotides line up with TRBD1. Germline CDR1 reads LGHDT; CDR2 reads YNNKEL (reference sequence). V lost 4 bases, J lost 4 bases, and 5 bases stayed unmatched. The CDR3 is 14 amino acids. CDR3 region: CASSLTGTGYEQYF. CDR3 sequence (DNA): TGTGCCAGCAGCCTGACAGGGACAGGGTACGAGCAGTACTTC.

The chain couples TRBV10-3 to TRBJ1-1, with a possible D match to TRBD1 (6 bases). The CDR3 is made up of 12 amino acids. The germline gives CDR1 ENHRY, CDR2 SYGVKD. Trimming removed 0 bases at V and 13 bases at J, with 12 bases between. The CDR3 reads CAISESNREVFF. The CDR3 nucleotides are TGTGCCATCAGTGAGTCGAACAGGGAGGTTTTCTTT.

This chain uses TRBV5-1 with TRBJ1-3; 12 nucleotides match TRBD1. The CDR3 has 18 amino acids. The V segment lost 4 bases and the J segment 0 bases; nucleotides outside the gene matches: 8. Looked up from germline, CDR1 is SGHRS and CDR2 is YFSETQ. CDR3 coding DNA: TGCGCCAGCAGCAAGGGACAGGGGGCGAGTTTCTCTGGAAACACCATATATTTT. Translating gives CASSKGQGASFSGNTIYF.

CDR3 region: CASTPAGSQETQYF. DNA for the CDR3: TGCGCCAGCACCCCGGCCGGCAGCCAAGAGACCCAGTACTTC. This chain connects TRBV5-1 to TRBJ2-5; no clear D. The V end lost 6 bases, the J end lost 1 base, and 13 bases lay between the germline ends. CDR1 and CDR2 from the germline V gene are SGHRS and YFSETQ. The CDR3 length is 14 residues.

V usage is TRBV19 and J usage is TRBJ1-2, with 9 bases matching TRBD1. Germline trimming cut 4 bases from V and 2 bases from J; bases unmatched to any gene: 2. In germline, CDR1 is LNHDA, CDR2 SQIVND (reference sequence). The CDR3 spans 14 residues. The DNA of the CDR3 is TGTGCCAGTAGTAAGGGACAGGGAAACTATGGCTACACCTTC. Protein sequence: CASSKGQGNYGYTF.

CDR3 region: CASTADRADTQYF. In nucleotides, the CDR3 is TGCGCCAGCACCGCCGACAGGGCAGATACGCAGTATTTT. The rearrangement links TRBV10-1 to TRBJ2-3, with 7 bases identical to TRBD1. Unmatched junction bases numbered 5, after V lost 7 bases and J lost 4 bases. Germline V CDR1 and CDR2: WNHNN, SYGVQD (reference sequence). The CDR3 consists of 13 residues.

The chain carries TRBV25-1 and TRBJ1-2, with D uncertain. The length of the CDR3 is 13 residues. Between the trimmed V and J ends, which lost 2 bases and 4 bases, there was a span of 8 bases. Germline CDR1 is MGHDK and CDR2 is SYGVNS. The CDR3 spells CASSEGVGYGYTF. As DNA, the CDR3 is TGTGCCAGCAGTGAAGGGGTGGGCTATGGCTACACCTTC.

The chain combines TRBV5-4 with TRBJ2-7; the match to TRBD2 covers 7 bases. Per germline, CDR1 SGHNT and CDR2 YYREEE (reference sequence). CDR3 length: 15 residues. V trimming: 2 bases; J trimming: 0 bases; junction bases outside the gene matches: 5. This CDR3 is CASSFTGGISYEQYF. CDR3 bases: TGTGCCAGCAGCTTCACCGGGGGGATCTCCTACGAGCAGTACTTC.

The genes are TRBV20-1 and TRBJ1-2; D gene uncertain. The CDR3 contains 11 residues. The V end lost 8 bases, the J end lost 6 bases, and 13 bases lay between the germline ends. The germline CDR1 and CDR2 sequences are DFQATT and SNEGSKA (reference sequence). Written as DNA, the CDR3 is TGCAGTCTAACAGCGGGGAATGGCTACACCTTC. It translates to CSLTAGNGYTF.

The chain has TRBV28 and TRBJ2-7; TRBD1 might be the D (6 bases). Per germline, CDR1 MDHEN and CDR2 SYDVKM. Trimming pared 6 bases from V and 7 bases from J, leaving 19 bases between. The CDR3 is 14 residues long. The CDR3 bases are TGTGCCAGCAGGTCAGGGGAAGGGTTTGGGGAGCAGTACTTC. Translation gives CASRSGEGFGEQYF.

The chain joins TRBV6-5 to TRBJ1-2; D perhaps matches TRBD1 (6 bases). Trimming shortened V by 7 bases and J by 2 bases, and 11 bases separated the two germline ends. This CDR3 is 13 amino acids long. CDR1 MNHEY and CDR2 SVGAGI come from the germline V gene. The CDR3 sequence is CASTNTGNYGYTF. Written as DNA, the CDR3 is TGTGCCAGCACTAACACAGGGAACTATGGCTACACCTTC.

V usage is TRBV6-6 and J usage is TRBJ2-7, with TRBD1 matching 7 bases. V was pared by 6 bases and J by 0 bases, with 5 bases of the junction left unmatched. CDR1 is MNHNY, CDR2 SVGAGI, per germline (reference sequence). The CDR3 covers 14 residues. CDR3 sequence: CASRSTGSSYEQYF. CDR3 sequence (DNA): TGTGCCAGCAGGTCGACAGGGAGCTCCTACGAGCAGTACTTC.

The V gene is TRBV7-9, the J gene TRBJ1-1; a weak D match, TRBD1 (5 bases). Trimming took 5 bases from V and 0 from J, leaving 7 bases between them. The CDR3 is made up of 13 amino acids. Germline CDR1 is SEHNR and CDR2 is FQNEAQ (reference sequence). The CDR3 reads CASSTTVNTEAFF. CDR3 DNA sequence: TGTGCCAGCAGCACGACAGTGAACACTGAAGCTTTCTTT. Full variable domain (rest looked up from reference TRBV7-9 and TRBJ1-1): DTGVSQNPRHKITKRGQNVTFRCDPISEHNRLYWYRQTLGQGPEFLTYFQNEAQLEKSRLLSDRFSAERPKGSFSTLEIQRTEQGDSAMYLCASSTTVNTEAFFGQGTRLTVV.

As concerns this clone: Other DNA sequences in this specimen translate into the identical CDR3. V gene TRBV9 combines with J gene TRBJ2-7, with 7 bases identical to TRBD1. The CDR3 is 13 residues long. J lost 6 bases, V lost 0 bases, and 3 bases had no gene match. In germline, CDR1 is SGDLS, CDR2 YYNGEE. The CDR3 sequence is CASSVGTGGEQYF. The CDR3 DNA sequence: TGTGCCAGCAGCGTAGGGACAGGCGGCGAGCAGTACTTC.

The rearrangement joins TRBV5-1 to TRBJ2-1; 12 nucleotides align to TRBD2. The CDR3 has 18 amino acids. Germline V lookup: CDR1 SGHRS, CDR2 YFSETQ. J was trimmed by 4 bases and V by 0 bases; bases with no gene match: 8. For the CDR3, the DNA is TGCGCCAGCAGCTTGGGTCTAGCGGGAGGGCCGATGTACAATGAGCAGTTCTTC. It encodes CASSLGLAGGPMYNEQFF.

The gene calls are TRBV6-5 and TRBJ1-3; perhaps TRBD1 as D (5 bases). This CDR3 is 15 amino acids long. CDR1 and CDR2 (germline): MNHEY, SVGAGI. The ends were cut back, 5 bases at V and 8 bases at J, with 19 bases in the middle. The CDR3, as DNA: TGTGCCAGCAGTCTCTCTCTCGGCGGGGCCTACACCATATATTTT. This encodes CASSLSLGGAYTIYF.